This is a list of T cell receptor beta chains from one sample in a study of cytomegalovirus exposure and HLA in healthy donors. Generated by immunoSEQ multiplex PCR, the TCRdb table keeps only in-frame clones and is missing some. Its table lists 55,000 to 75,000 clones. The sample was PBMCs. These receptors all come from a male donor in good health and CMV-seronegative. Each CDR3 is given with its conserved first and last residue. Fields, in order: J gene, D gene, V gene, CDR3 protein, CDR3 DNA. A D gene is named only where the DNA matches it firmly.

TRBJ2-5	-	TRBV4-1	CASSQDYRKETQYF	TGCGCCAGCAGCCAAGATTATAGAAAAGAGACCCAGTACTTC
TRBJ1-2	TRBD1	TRBV6-5	CASSRGDSANYGYTF	TGTGCCAGCAGCAGGGGGGATTCAGCTAACTATGGCTACACCTTC
TRBJ1-1	TRBD1	TRBV28	CASSHRDRGILYTEAFF	TGTGCCAGCAGTCACCGGGACAGGGGAATTTTGTACACTGAAGCTTTCTTT
TRBJ2-5	TRBD2	TRBV27	CASSPLLAGQETQYF	TGTGCCAGCAGCCCCTTGCTAGCGGGACAAGAGACCCAGTACTTC
TRBJ1-2	-	TRBV7-9	CASSLVSQGNGYTF	TGTGCCAGCAGCTTAGTATCACAGGGTAACGGCTACACCTTC
TRBJ1-1	-	TRBV30	CARGQLGTEAFF	TGTGCCAGAGGACAGTTAGGGACTGAAGCTTTCTTT
TRBJ1-5	-	TRBV5-6	CASSLGAGQPQHF	TGTGCCAGCAGCTTGGGGGCGGGCCAGCCCCAGCATTTT
TRBJ2-7	-	TRBV16	CASSQPGLSYEQYF	TGTGCCAGCAGCCAGCCGGGACTGTCCTACGAGCAGTACTTC
TRBJ1-2	-	TRBV6-6	CARRTTNGYTF	TGTGCCAGAAGGACAACTAACGGCTACACCTTC
TRBJ2-5	TRBD1	TRBV13	CASSFSPSTGEETQYF	TGTGCCAGCAGCTTTTCCCCCTCGACAGGGGAAGAGACCCAGTACTTC
TRBJ2-3	-	TRBV7-2	CASSLARASTDTQYF	TGTGCCAGCAGCTTAGCGCGGGCTAGCACAGATACGCAGTATTTT
TRBJ2-1	TRBD1	TRBV9	CASSGDSAYNEQFF	TGTGCCAGCAGCGGGGACAGCGCCTACAATGAGCAGTTCTTC
TRBJ2-7	TRBD2	TRBV6-1	CASSELGYSGRKNEQYF	TGTGCCAGCAGTGAATTAGGATACAGCGGGAGGAAGAACGAGCAGTACTTC
TRBJ2-7	-	TRBV11-2	CASSEGLSYEQYF	TGTGCCAGCAGCGAAGGACTAAGTTACGAGCAGTACTTC
TRBJ2-5	-	TRBV30	CAGSVLGGMEETQYF	TGTGCCGGGAGTGTCCTAGGGGGAATGGAAGAGACCCAGTACTTC
TRBJ2-1	TRBD1	TRBV27	CASAYRDRINEQFF	TGTGCCAGCGCCTACCGGGACAGAATAAATGAGCAGTTCTTC
TRBJ1-1	TRBD1	TRBV11-2	CASSLRTGAVTEAFF	TGTGCCAGCAGCTTACGGACAGGGGCGGTCACTGAAGCTTTCTTT
TRBJ2-3	-	TRBV5-1	CASIRDSGDTQYF	TGCGCCAGCATCAGGGACTCGGGAGATACGCAGTATTTT
TRBJ2-6	-	TRBV27	CASSYNRGGWANVLTF	TGTGCCAGCAGTTATAACAGGGGGGGCTGGGCCAACGTCCTGACTTTC
TRBJ2-4	TRBD2	TRBV14	CASSPRISGRRGYKNIQYF	TGTGCCAGCAGCCCCCGTATTAGCGGGAGGCGAGGGTACAAAAACATTCAGTACTTC
TRBJ2-1	TRBD1	TRBV19	CASSKGTGGKNEQFF	TGTGCCAGTAGTAAGGGGACAGGGGGGAAGAATGAGCAGTTCTTC
TRBJ2-7	TRBD2	TRBV29-1	CSVEAGGPYEQYF	TGCAGCGTTGAAGCGGGAGGGCCCTACGAGCAGTACTTC
TRBJ2-7	TRBD1	TRBV7-2	CASSRLGPGTGGDEQYF	TGTGCCAGCAGCCGTTTGGGCCCCGGGACAGGGGGCGACGAGCAGTACTTC
TRBJ2-7	-	TRBV28	CASSSFTLGSTVTEQYF	TGTGCCAGCAGTTCATTTACCCTGGGCTCCACTGTGACCGAGCAGTACTTC
TRBJ2-7	-	TRBV7-9	CASSPSGQSSTSPYF	TGTGCCAGCAGCCCCTCCGGACAGTCCAGCACTAGTCCGTACTTC
TRBJ2-1	TRBD2	TRBV5-1	CASSPSLAGAYNEQFF	TGCGCCAGCAGCCCCTCACTAGCGGGAGCCTACAATGAGCAGTTCTTC
TRBJ2-5	TRBD1	TRBV5-1	CASSDQGAGETQYF	TGCGCCAGCAGTGACCAGGGGGCAGGAGAGACCCAGTACTTC
TRBJ1-2	-	TRBV5-1	CASSLSGVDAYGYTF	TGCGCCAGCAGCTTGTCCGGAGTCGATGCCTATGGCTACACCTTC
TRBJ1-1	-	TRBV7-2	CASSLFGDFFTEAFF	TGTGCCAGCAGCCTCTTTGGGGACTTCTTCACTGAAGCTTTCTTT
TRBJ1-1	TRBD1	TRBV5-4	CASNDRGVGEAFF	TGTGCCAGCAATGACAGGGGCGTGGGTGAAGCTTTCTTT
TRBJ1-1	-	TRBV7-9	CASSSQGINEAFF	TGTGCCAGCAGCTCTCAGGGGATCAATGAAGCTTTCTTT
TRBJ1-5	-	TRBV4-3	CASSREQGEMPQHF	TGCGCCAGCAGCCGAGAACAGGGTGAAATGCCCCAGCATTTT
TRBJ1-1	TRBD1	TRBV9	CASSRLDRGGTEAFF	TGTGCCAGCAGCAGATTGGACAGGGGGGGGACTGAAGCTTTCTTT
TRBJ2-7	-	TRBV7-2	CASSFDGRYEQYF	TGTGCCAGCAGCTTCGACGGCAGGTACGAGCAGTACTTC
TRBJ1-1	-	TRBV6-5	CASSSGLMNTEAFF	TGTGCCAGCAGTTCGGGACTGATGAACACTGAAGCTTTCTTT
TRBJ2-3	TRBD1	TRBV28	CASTRTGYTYTQYF	TGTGCCAGCACCCGGACAGGGTACACATATACGCAGTATTTT
TRBJ2-5	TRBD2	TRBV7-2	CASSSTPGGRETQYF	TGTGCCAGCAGCTCGACTCCGGGGGGGAGAGAGACCCAGTACTTC
TRBJ2-7	-	TRBV28	CASSSPPWRELSYEQYF	TGTGCCAGCAGTTCTCCGCCTTGGCGGGAACTCTCCTACGAGCAGTACTTC
TRBJ2-1	-	TRBV4-2	CASSSRDGNEQFF	TGTGCCAGCAGCTCACGGGATGGCAATGAGCAGTTCTTC
TRBJ2-3	TRBD2	TRBV7-2	CASSSSGGAGDTQYF	TGTGCCAGCAGCTCTAGCGGGGGGGCCGGAGATACGCAGTATTTT
TRBJ2-3	-	TRBV28	CASSLPGVHTDTQYF	TGTGCCAGCAGTTTGCCAGGGGTACACACAGATACGCAGTATTTT
TRBJ2-7	TRBD1	TRBV5-1	CASSFTGVTTYEQYF	TGCGCCAGCAGCTTCACAGGGGTAACTACCTACGAGCAGTACTTC
TRBJ1-2	-	TRBV5-4	CASSLRAAGGYTF	TGTGCCAGCAGCTTGAGAGCGGCCGGGGGCTACACCTTC
TRBJ2-1	-	TRBV21-1	CASSNDSQAGAGPTGDNEQFF	TGTGCCAGCAGCAATGACTCCCAAGCGGGAGCGGGTCCTACCGGTGACAATGAGCAGTTCTTC
TRBJ2-5	TRBD2	TRBV5-4	CASSGGGIQETQYF	TGTGCCAGCAGCGGGGGGGGGATCCAAGAGACCCAGTACTTC
TRBJ2-7	TRBD1	TRBV19	CASSPTGDGGEQYF	TGTGCCAGTAGTCCGACAGGGGACGGCGGCGAGCAGTACTTC
TRBJ1-4	-	TRBV7-2	CASSGYSGTTNEKLFF	TGTGCCAGCAGCGGGTACAGTGGAACCACTAATGAAAAACTGTTTTTT
TRBJ1-4	TRBD1	TRBV6-5	CASSYKRGQAEKLFF	TGTGCCAGCAGTTACAAGCGAGGACAGGCCGAAAAACTGTTTTTT
TRBJ2-2	TRBD2	TRBV4-2	CASSQVGGSGELFF	TGTGCCAGCAGCCAAGTGGGGGGGTCCGGGGAGCTGTTTTTT
TRBJ2-3	TRBD2	TRBV7-9	CASSYGVAGGPDTQYF	TGTGCCAGCTCTTATGGGGTAGCGGGGGGTCCAGATACGCAGTATTTT
TRBJ2-3	TRBD2	TRBV9	CASSLAGGADTQYF	TGTGCCAGCAGCCTAGCGGGAGGGGCAGATACGCAGTATTTT
TRBJ2-1	TRBD2	TRBV15	CATSREASGSTKQFF	TGTGCCACCAGCAGAGAGGCTAGCGGCTCAACCAAGCAGTTCTTC
TRBJ1-2	-	TRBV7-2	CASSPTGQDGYTF	TGTGCCAGCAGCCCTACAGGGCAGGATGGCTACACCTTC
TRBJ1-6	-	TRBV2	CASSESGRASPLHF	TGTGCCAGCAGTGAGTCAGGGAGGGCATCACCCCTCCACTTT
TRBJ2-1	-	TRBV7-8	CASTLEEIDNEQFF	TGTGCCAGCACCCTTGAGGAAATTGACAATGAGCAGTTCTTC
TRBJ1-2	TRBD1	TRBV28	CASSTAGTGREVGGYTF	TGTGCCAGCAGTACCGCCGGGACAGGGAGGGAGGTGGGAGGCTACACCTTC
TRBJ2-3	-	TRBV29-1	CSVYTDTQYF	TGCAGCGTTTACACAGATACGCAGTATTTT